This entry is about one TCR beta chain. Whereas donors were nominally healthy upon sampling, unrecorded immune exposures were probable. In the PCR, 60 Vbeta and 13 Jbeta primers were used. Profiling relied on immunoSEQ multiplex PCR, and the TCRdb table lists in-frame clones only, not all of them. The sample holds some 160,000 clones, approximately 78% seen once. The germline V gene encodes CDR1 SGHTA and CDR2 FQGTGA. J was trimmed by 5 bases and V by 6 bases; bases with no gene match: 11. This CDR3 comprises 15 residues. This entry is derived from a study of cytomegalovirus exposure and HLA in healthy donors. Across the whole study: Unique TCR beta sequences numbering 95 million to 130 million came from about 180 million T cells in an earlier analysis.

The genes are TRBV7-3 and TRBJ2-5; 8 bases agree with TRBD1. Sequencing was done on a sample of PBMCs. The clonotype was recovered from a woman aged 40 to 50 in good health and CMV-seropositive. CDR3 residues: CASSSSGGAQETQYF. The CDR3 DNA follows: TGTGCCAGCAGTTCCTCAGGGGGCGCGCAGGAGACCCAGTACTTC.